These T cell receptor beta chains were read from a single sample in a study of shared clonotypes between healthy human individuals. Libraries were prepared by immunoSEQ multiplex PCR; TCRdb keeps only in-frame clonotypes and omits some of them. The sample holds some 2.4 million clones, more than 85% seen once. Sequencing used naive CD4+ T cells from PBMCs. The origin of the receptors is a man aged 18 to 30 in good health. Some clones in this sample may be carry-over from other donors' samples. Both conserved end residues are part of each CDR3. D genes are given only for firm matches. The size of a clone is reported for some rows only, either as once, few or many, or as a class for expanded clones.

>TRBJ2-3|TRBD2|.|TRBV29-1
CSVEGLAEGDTQYF
TGCAGCGTAGAGGGACTAGCGGAAGGGGATACGCAGTATTTT
>TRBJ2-7|.|once|TRBV12-5
CASGLVLGQGHEQYF
TGTGCTAGTGGTTTGGTATTAGGGCAGGGACACGAGCAGTACTTC
>TRBJ1-4|.|.|TRBV9
CASSVGGATNEKLFF
TGTGCCAGCAGCGTAGGGGGGGCAACTAATGAAAAACTGTTTTTT
>TRBJ1-4|.|.|TRBV5-1
CASSPRDRDEKLFF
TGCGCCAGCAGCCCGAGGGATCGGGATGAAAAACTGTTTTTT
>TRBJ1-2|.|.|TRBV5-6
CASSPVGRESGYTF
TGTGCCAGCAGCCCCGTGGGGCGGGAGAGTGGCTACACCTTC
>TRBJ2-5|.|.|TRBV7-3
CASSLTPRPAREETQYF
TGTGCCAGCAGCTTAACACCCAGACCCGCCCGCGAAGAGACCCAGTACTTC
>TRBJ2-5|.|.|TRBV28
CASSLYREETQYF
TGTGCCAGCAGTTTATACAGGGAGGAGACCCAGTACTTC
>TRBJ2-5|TRBD2|.|TRBV14
CASSQTSGGGQETQYF
TGTGCCAGCAGCCAGACTAGCGGAGGGGGCCAAGAGACCCAGTACTTC
>TRBJ2-7|.|.|TRBV4-1
CASSQVGDSFPYEQYF
TGCGCCAGCAGCCAAGTAGGGGACTCCTTTCCCTACGAGCAGTACTTC
>TRBJ2-1|.|once|TRBV9
CASSVGTSNEQFF
TGTGCCAGCAGCGTAGGGACGTCCAATGAGCAGTTCTTC
>TRBJ2-7|TRBD1|.|TRBV5-6
CASSANRDRGYEQYF
TGTGCCAGCAGCGCCAACCGGGACAGGGGTTACGAGCAGTACTTC
>TRBJ2-7|TRBD1|.|TRBV18
CASSPGTGGFYEQYF
TGTGCCAGCTCACCAGGGACAGGGGGCTTCTACGAGCAGTACTTC
>TRBJ1-1|TRBD1|.|TRBV7-2
CASTNRDRGTTEAFF
TGTGCCAGCACCAACCGGGACAGGGGGACCACTGAAGCTTTCTTT
>TRBJ2-1|.|.|TRBV6-1
CASSEATGIPNEQFF
TGTGCCAGCAGTGAAGCTACAGGGATACCCAATGAGCAGTTCTTC
>TRBJ1-4|.|.|TRBV5-6
CASSLEGHNEKLFF
TGTGCCAGCAGCTTGGAGGGTCATAATGAAAAACTGTTTTTT
>TRBJ2-1|.|.|TRBV28
CASAPYWGGGWYEQFF
TGTGCCAGCGCGCCGTACTGGGGGGGCGGTTGGTATGAGCAGTTCTTC
>TRBJ2-1|.|.|TRBV10-2
CASSSPAAEFINEQFF
TGCGCCAGCAGTTCCCCGGCCGCGGAATTTATCAATGAGCAGTTCTTC
>TRBJ2-1|.|.|TRBV10-3
CAISESKVQQFF
TGTGCCATCAGTGAGTCTAAAGTTCAGCAGTTCTTC
>TRBJ2-5|.|.|TRBV5-1
CASSLITGTLGETQYF
TGCGCCAGCAGCTTGATTACAGGGACCCTCGGAGAGACCCAGTACTTC